These 6 T cell receptor beta chains came from one sample sequenced in a study of blood T cells in healthy people across ages. A second about 7 to 11 cycle PCR used barcoded and J-beta primers. One entry per CDR3 protein results from TCRdb running MiXCR on the 5' RACE reads. The sample yields about 1.6 million distinct CDR3 sequences, about 35% seen once. The sequenced material came from blood. These receptors were collected from a woman younger than 45 in good health.

The table lists this clonotype with a few counts. The chain combines TRBV7-9 with TRBJ2-5; no firm D call. Germline V lookup: CDR1 SEHNR, CDR2 FQNEAQ (reference sequence). The CDR3 sequence is 12 residues long. V was pared by 5 bases and J by 0 bases, with 4 bases between. DNA for the CDR3: TGTGCCAGCAGCATGTACCAAGAGACCCAGTACTTC. This codes for CASSMYQETQYF.

The gene calls are TRBV20-1 and TRBJ1-2; the D gene is possibly TRBD1 (5 bases). V gave up 6 bases and J gave up 3 bases, with 14 bases separating them. The CDR3 sequence is 13 residues long. CDR1 is DFQATT, CDR2 SNEGSKA, per germline (reference sequence). Here the CDR3 DNA reads TGCAGTGCACCTAGGGGATCTGACTATGGCTACACCTTC. Encoded protein: CSAPRGSDYGYTF.

The rearrangement joins TRBV9 to TRBJ1-4, with D possibly being TRBD1 (6 bases). V was shortened by 3 bases and J by 3 bases, with 15 bases between the two germline ends. The CDR3 sequence is 16 residues long. The germline V gene has CDR1 SGDLS and CDR2 YYNGEE. DNA for the CDR3: TGTGCCAGCAGCGCGAAGGGGGGGGCTGCTAATGAAAAACTGTTTTTT. Translating gives CASSAKGGAANEKLFF.

This clonotype was seen repeatedly, ten times or more. For the CDR3, the DNA is TGCAGCGTTGACACGGGGGGGGAGGCAGATACGCAGTATTTT. This encodes CSVDTGGEADTQYF. The rearrangement uses TRBV29-1 and TRBJ2-3; TRBD2 agrees at 8 bases. The germline V gene encodes CDR1 SQVTM and CDR2 ANQGSEA. Trimming cost V 3 bases and J 4 bases; bases outside gene matches: 6. This CDR3 region has 14 residues.

This clonotype was seen more than once but under ten times. The genes are TRBV5-1 and TRBJ2-5; 8 bases are shared with TRBD1. The J call may be wrong; the DNA end is better matched by TRBJ2-7. The CDR3 extends over 15 amino acids. Looked up from germline, CDR1 is SGHRS and CDR2 is YFSETQ. The CDR3 reads CASSLVARGPSEQYF. The DNA of the CDR3 is TGCGCCAGCAGCTTGGTTGCCAGGGGGCCCAGCGAGCAGTACTTC.

In regard to this clonotype: The junction shows a germline mismatch at one end, possibly a read error. The chain recombines TRBV6-6 with TRBJ2-1; a possible D gene is TRBD1 (5 bases). Germline lookup yields CDR1 MNHNY and CDR2 SVGAGI (reference sequence). The CDR3 is 17 amino acids. The CDR3 here is CAGSYEDTSAYIGEQFF. CDR3 coding DNA: TGTGCCGGCAGTTACGAGGACACCAGCGCTTATATTGGTGAGCAGTTCTTC.